This TCR beta chain was identified during a study of control samples from healthy donors and cancer patients. Profiling relied on immunoSEQ multiplex PCR, and the TCRdb table lists in-frame clones only, not all of them. The repertoire holds about 53,000 clones, with about nine tenths as singletons. This clone was counted a single time. Trimming took 3 bases from V and 3 from J; bases not matched to a gene: 7. Germline V gene sequence: CDR1 MDHEN, CDR2 SYDVKM. This CDR3 has 15 amino acids. The V gene is TRBV28, the J gene TRBJ2-7; 8 bases agree with TRBD1. Material for sequencing was PBMCs. The sequence was collected from a man in his sixties with head and neck cancer. DNA of the CDR3: TGTGCCAGCAGTTTGTGGACAGGGTTGCTCTACGAGCAGTACTTC. This gives the protein CASSLWTGLLYEQYF. Combining the CDR3 with reference TRBV28 and TRBJ2-7 gives the whole variable domain DVKVTQSSRYLVKRTGEKVFLECVQDMDHENMFWYRQDPGLGLRLIYFSYDVKMKEKGDIPEGYSVSREKKERFSLILESASTNQTSMYLCASSLWTGLLYEQYFGPGTRLTVT.